This passage covers 3 T cell receptor beta chains from one sample sequenced in a study of T cell responses to AZD1222 COVID-19 vaccine. The assay was immunoSEQ multiplex PCR, and TCRdb's table has in-frame clones only and misses some. This table holds some 18,000 clones, about four fifths found once. The starting material was peripheral blood, obtained 28 days after the second AZD1222 dose. The source of these receptors is an adult who received the AZD1222 COVID-19 vaccine.

The chain couples TRBV6-5 to TRBJ1-3, with a tentative D call TRBD1 (6 bases). There are 13 residues in the CDR3. V lost 8 bases and J lost 3, with 11 bases in between. Germline CDR1 MNHEY, CDR2 SVGAGI. Written as DNA, the CDR3 is TGTGCCAGCGGTCAGGGGAATGGAAACACCATATATTTT. Residues: CASGQGNGNTIYF.

The chain has TRBV30 and TRBJ2-1; tentative D call: TRBD1 (6 bases). The CDR3 is 15 amino acids. Trimming removed 0 bases from V and 8 bases from J, with 17 bases in between. The germline V gene encodes CDR1 GTSNPN and CDR2 SVGIG (reference sequence). CDR3 sequence (DNA): TGTGCCTGGAGTGTAAAAGCCGTCAGGGGCGATGAGCAGTTCTTC. This translates into CAWSVKAVRGDEQFF.

This rearrangement joins TRBV6-6 to TRBJ2-2; tentative D call: TRBD1 (6 bases). CDR1 and CDR2 from the germline V gene are MNHNY and SVGAGI (reference sequence). The CDR3 runs to 16 residues. The V end was cut by 7 bases, the J end by 5 bases, with 20 bases between. The CDR3 nucleotides read TGTGCCAGCATCTCCGGGACACATCTAAGAACCGGGGAGCTGTTTTTT. Its protein product is CASISGTHLRTGELFF.